The 3 T cell receptor beta chains reported below all come from one sample, sequenced in a study of shared clonotypes between healthy human individuals. The naive CD8 subset, CD45RO-negative cells positively selected for CCR7, excluded terminally differentiated effector memory CD45RA+ cells. TCRdb keeps only in-frame clones here, not all; method: immunoSEQ multiplex PCR. This table holds approximately 2,200,000 clones, more than 85% found once. What was sequenced was naive CD8+ T cells from PBMCs. The receptors originated from a man aged 18 to 29 in good health. Some clones in this sample may be carry-over from other donors' samples.

V is TRBV5-1 and J is TRBJ2-5; D ambiguous. The end of the DNA aligns better with TRBJ2-7, so the J call may be wrong. The CDR3 runs to 11 residues. Germline CDR1 is SGHRS and CDR2 is YFSETQ. Here the CDR3 DNA reads TGCGCCAGCAGGGTCGGTTACGAGCAGTACTTC. Translation gives CASRVGYEQYF.

The rearrangement uses TRBV27 and TRBJ1-1, with D possibly being TRBD1 (5 bases). Trimming removed 2 bases at V and 7 bases at J, with 14 bases between. The CDR3 consists of 14 residues. CDR1 MNHEY and CDR2 SMNVEV come from the germline V gene (reference sequence). In DNA, the CDR3 is TGTGCCAGCAGTTTAAGGAATAGGGGAGATGAAGCTTTCTTT. This codes for CASSLRNRGDEAFF.

The CDR3 coding sequence is TGTGCCAGCAGCTCCCGGACAGGAGGAGCCGAGCAGTACTTC. It yields the protein CASSSRTGGAEQYF. The V and J genes are TRBV9 and TRBJ2-7, with TRBD1 identical over 7 bases. With V trimmed by 4 bases and J by 6 bases, 10 bases remained unmatched. CDR1 is SGDLS and CDR2 is YYNGEE in the germline V gene. The CDR3 length is 14 residues.